The sequence of this T cell receptor (beta chain) was determined in a study of neurological immune-mediated disorders. Ten or more counts support this clonotype. Time point described: longitudinal time-point 1 (baseline). V lost 2 bases, J lost 1 base, and 9 bases lay in between. Germline V gives CDR1 SGHRS, CDR2 YFSETQ. This CDR3 is 14 amino acids long. With 10-nucleotide random UMIs, 5'RACE was used to make the cDNA. TCRdb redid the calling of the 5' RACE reads with MiXCR, one entry per CDR3 protein. The top ten clones hold 4.6% of a sample with 71,000 or so distinct CDR3 sequences, roughly 15% of them seen once.

The chain has TRBV5-1 and TRBJ1-1; D gene ambiguous. This sequence was found in a female donor with HTLV-1-associated myelopathy (HAM/TSP). The material sequenced was PBMCs. CDR3 region: CASSFRTANTEAFF. The CDR3 region has the DNA TGCGCCAGCAGCTTTCGAACGGCGAACACTGAAGCTTTCTTT.